The 18 T cell receptor beta chains presented below share a single source sample, sequenced in a study of shared clonotypes between healthy human individuals. Repertoires were generated with immunoSEQ multiplex PCR, while TCRdb's copy carries only in-frame clones and drops some. The sample lists over a million clones; approximately 72% were seen once. The specimen was memory CD4+ T cells sorted from blood. Subset given: CD45RA-negative fraction. The receptor set was obtained from a man aged 18 to 30 in good health.

V is TRBV4-3 and J is TRBJ2-1; possible D gene TRBD2, 7 bases. V lost 3 bases and J lost 6, with 18 bases in between. Looked up from germline, CDR1 is LGHNA and CDR2 is YSLEER. The CDR3 contains 16 residues. Here the CDR3 reads CASSQGAGVVVNEQFF. CDR3 nucleotide sequence: TGCGCCAGCAGCCAGGGGGCGGGAGTAGTTGTCAATGAGCAGTTCTTC.

The chain uses TRBV5-4 and TRBJ2-3; 9 bases line up with TRBD2. Germline loops: CDR1 SGHNT, CDR2 YYREEE (reference sequence). Trimming cost V 5 bases and J 0 bases; bases outside gene matches: 7. This CDR3 is built from 16 residues. Written as DNA, the CDR3 is TGTGCCAGCAGGCTAGCGGGGCATGCTAGCACAGATACGCAGTATTTT. Translating it yields CASRLAGHASTDTQYF.

The CDR3 DNA reads as TGTGCCAGCAGCTCAAGGGACAGGGACGAAAAACTGTTTTTT. Protein sequence: CASSSRDRDEKLFF. The rearrangement joins TRBV5-6 to TRBJ1-4, with 9 bases identical to TRBD1. The CDR3 extends over 14 amino acids. V lost 3 bases, J lost 8 bases, and 5 bases stayed unmatched. The germline CDR1 and CDR2 sequences are SGHDT and YYEEEE.

The CDR3 bases are TGTGCCAGCACCCCAGGAGCTACTAATGAAAAACTGTTTTTT. This encodes CASTPGATNEKLFF. This chain joins TRBV6-1 and TRBJ1-4; D uncertain. The CDR3 extends over 14 amino acids. V lost 7 bases and J lost 2, with 11 bases in between. Germline CDR1 and CDR2: MNHNS and SASEGT.

This clone was observed a single time. Other DNA sequences within the sample encode an identical CDR3. The J gene is TRBJ2-3, the V gene TRBV5-1; 13 bases line up with TRBD2. The V gene's germline CDR1 is SGHRS and CDR2 YFSETQ. The CDR3 spans 16 residues. The ends lost 0 bases at V and 5 bases at J; junction bases unmatched: 3. CDR3 sequence reads: CASSLGTSGRGDTQYF. The DNA for the CDR3 is TGCGCCAGCAGCTTGGGGACTAGCGGGAGAGGAGATACGCAGTATTTT.

V usage is TRBV5-5 and J usage is TRBJ2-6; TRBD2 might be the D (6 bases). Germline CDR1 SGHKS, CDR2 YYEKEE (reference sequence). V was pared by 3 bases and J by 2 bases, with 9 bases between. This CDR3 comprises 15 residues. CDR3 nucleotide sequence: TGTGCCAGCAGCTCCCCTAGCGCTGGGGCCAACGTCCTGACTTTC. Translated, it gives CASSSPSAGANVLTF.

A few counts support this clone. The rearrangement joins TRBV19 to TRBJ1-1, with TRBD1 matching 7 bases. The germline V gene encodes CDR1 LNHDA and CDR2 SQIVND (reference sequence). V lost 1 base and J lost 2; bases outside the gene matches: 4. The CDR3 has 15 residues. CDR3 sequence (DNA): TGTGCCAGTAGTATAGGACAGGGACTAAACACTGAAGCTTTCTTT. Amino acid sequence: CASSIGQGLNTEAFF.

This chain links TRBV5-1 with TRBJ1-5; no clear D. Germline V CDR1 and CDR2: SGHRS, YFSETQ. CDR3 length: 14 amino acids. Trimming took 2 bases from V and 2 from J, leaving 8 bases between them. In DNA, the CDR3 is TGCGCCAGCAGCTTTGACTCGGGCAATCAGCCCCAGCATTTT. Translation gives CASSFDSGNQPQHF.

The count of this clone is one. As DNA, the CDR3 is TGTGCCAGCAGCTTCGACCCATTTAACTATGGCTACACCTTC. Amino acids: CASSFDPFNYGYTF. This chain uses TRBV5-5 with TRBJ1-2; D is uncertain. The CDR3 runs 14 residues. Germline-derived CDR1 and CDR2 are SGHKS and YYEKEE (reference sequence). V was trimmed by 2 bases and J by 1 base, leaving 9 bases between them.

This sequence joins TRBV18 and TRBJ2-2, with D maybe TRBD2 (5 bases). The germline CDR1 and CDR2 sequences are KGHSH and LQKENI. CDR3 length: 13 residues. V lost 5 bases and J 5 bases, leaving 9 bases between the germline ends. CDR3 loop: CASSFSETGELFF. DNA of the CDR3: TGTGCCAGCTCATTTAGCGAAACCGGGGAGCTGTTTTTT.

The J gene is TRBJ1-6, the V gene TRBV2; D might be TRBD1 (5 bases). From germline, CDR1 is SNHLY and CDR2 FYNNEI. V lost 7 bases and J 7 bases, leaving 11 bases between the germline ends. This CDR3 has 13 amino acids. CDR3 nucleotide sequence: TGTGCCAGCACCGGGGCCATGAATTCACCCCTCCACTTT. This gives the protein CASTGAMNSPLHF.

The chain links TRBV30 to TRBJ2-7; either TRBD1 or TRBD2 may fit D (6 bases each). The CDR3 has 12 residues. Trimming pared 3 bases from V and 5 bases from J, leaving 11 bases between. Germline CDR1 and CDR2: GTSNPN and SVGIG (reference sequence). The CDR3 sequence is CAWRQGRHEQYF. CDR3 DNA sequence: TGTGCCTGGAGGCAGGGGAGGCACGAGCAGTACTTC. The full variable domain, completed using reference TRBV30 and TRBJ2-7, is SQTIHQWPATLVQPVGSPLSLECTVEGTSNPNLYWYRQAAGRGLQLLFYSVGIGQISSEVPQNLSASRPQDRQFILSSKKLLLSDSGFYLCAWRQGRHEQYFGPGTRLTVT.

The chain couples TRBV6-5 to TRBJ2-7; TRBD2 matches 8 bases. CDR1 is MNHEY and CDR2 is SVGAGI in the germline V gene. The trim removed 0 bases at V and 2 bases at J, leaving 3 bases unmatched. The CDR3 loop spans 15 amino acids. CDR3 coding DNA: TGTGCCAGCAGTTACTCCGGGGGGGGGCCCTACGAGCAGTACTTC. Translated: CASSYSGGGPYEQYF.

The chain uses TRBV12-5 and TRBJ2-1; no clear D gene. This CDR3 has 12 residues. Germline CDR1 reads LGHNT; CDR2 reads FRNRAP. Trimming stripped 4 bases from V and 6 bases from J, with 7 bases between. CDR3 sequence: CASGSDTNEQFF. The CDR3 DNA sequence: TGTGCTAGTGGTTCTGACACCAATGAGCAGTTCTTC.

This clone has a handful of counts. This chain uses TRBV19 with TRBJ1-6, with D uncertain. This CDR3 has 13 residues. The germline V gene encodes CDR1 LNHDA and CDR2 SQIVND (reference sequence). Trimming stripped 4 bases from V and 8 bases from J, with 9 bases between. The CDR3 region is CASSTYVDSPLHF. CDR3 nucleotide sequence: TGTGCCAGTAGTACTTATGTAGATTCACCCCTCCACTTT.

A few counts support this clone. V and J are TRBV29-1 and TRBJ2-4, with D maybe TRBD1 (6 bases). This CDR3 has 14 residues. Trimming stripped 8 bases from V and 0 bases from J, with 14 bases between. CDR1 SQVTM and CDR2 ANQGSEA come from the germline V gene. The CDR3 DNA reads TGCAGCCCCCGGGACATTTTAGCCAAAAACATTCAGTACTTC. Its translation: CSPRDILAKNIQYF.

The V and J genes are TRBV11-2 and TRBJ1-5, with unresolved D. V shed 0 bases and J shed 1 base, with 4 bases lying between them. Germline V CDR1 and CDR2: SGHAT, FQNNGV. CDR3 length: 14 amino acids. The CDR3, as DNA: TGTGCCAGCAGCTTAGAGCACAGCAATCAGCCCCAGCATTTT. Protein product: CASSLEHSNQPQHF.

The chain has TRBV6-6 and TRBJ2-3, with 9 nucleotides matching TRBD2. This CDR3 is 14 amino acids long. Germline-derived CDR1 and CDR2 are MNHNY and SVGAGI (reference sequence). Unmatched junction bases numbered 0, after V lost 4 bases and J lost 1 base. This CDR3 is CASSLAGGTDTQYF. In DNA, the CDR3 is TGTGCCAGCAGTTTAGCGGGGGGCACAGATACGCAGTATTTT.